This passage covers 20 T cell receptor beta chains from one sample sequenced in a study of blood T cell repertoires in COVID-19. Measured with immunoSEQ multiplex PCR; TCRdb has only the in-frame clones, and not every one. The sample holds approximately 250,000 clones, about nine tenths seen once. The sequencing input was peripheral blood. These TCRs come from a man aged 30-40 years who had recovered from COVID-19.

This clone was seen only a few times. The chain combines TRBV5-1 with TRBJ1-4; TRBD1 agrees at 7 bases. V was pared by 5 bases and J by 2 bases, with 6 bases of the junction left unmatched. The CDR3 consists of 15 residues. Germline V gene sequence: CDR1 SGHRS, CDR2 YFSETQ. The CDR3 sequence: CASSLRQGTNEKLFF. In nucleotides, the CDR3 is TGCGCCAGCAGTCTAAGACAGGGCACTAATGAAAAACTGTTTTTT.

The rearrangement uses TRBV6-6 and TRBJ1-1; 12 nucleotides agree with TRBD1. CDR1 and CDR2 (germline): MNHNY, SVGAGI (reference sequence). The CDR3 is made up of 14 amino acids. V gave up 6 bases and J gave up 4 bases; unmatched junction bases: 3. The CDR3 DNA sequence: TGTGCCAGCAGGGGACAGGGGGCAGGCACTGAAGCTTTCTTT. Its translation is CASRGQGAGTEAFF.

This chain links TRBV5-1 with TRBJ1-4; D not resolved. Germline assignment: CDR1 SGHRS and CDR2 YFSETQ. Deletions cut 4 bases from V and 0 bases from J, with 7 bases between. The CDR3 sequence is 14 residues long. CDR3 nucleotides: TGCGCCAGCAGCACGGGAACAACTAATGAAAAACTGTTTTTT. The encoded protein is CASSTGTTNEKLFF.

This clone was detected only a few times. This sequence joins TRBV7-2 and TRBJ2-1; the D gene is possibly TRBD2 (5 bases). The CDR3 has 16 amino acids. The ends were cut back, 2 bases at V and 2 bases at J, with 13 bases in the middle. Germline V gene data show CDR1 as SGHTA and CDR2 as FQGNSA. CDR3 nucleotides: TGTGCCAGCAGCTTAATAAGCGGAACGACCTACAATGAGCAGTTCTTC. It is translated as CASSLISGTTYNEQFF.

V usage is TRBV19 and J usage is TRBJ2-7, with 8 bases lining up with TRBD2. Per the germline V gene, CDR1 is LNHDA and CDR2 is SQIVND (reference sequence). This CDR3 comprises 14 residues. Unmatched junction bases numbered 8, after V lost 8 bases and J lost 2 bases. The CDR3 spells CASRGGGITYEQYF. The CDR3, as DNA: TGTGCCAGTCGGGGGGGCGGGATCACCTACGAGCAGTACTTC.

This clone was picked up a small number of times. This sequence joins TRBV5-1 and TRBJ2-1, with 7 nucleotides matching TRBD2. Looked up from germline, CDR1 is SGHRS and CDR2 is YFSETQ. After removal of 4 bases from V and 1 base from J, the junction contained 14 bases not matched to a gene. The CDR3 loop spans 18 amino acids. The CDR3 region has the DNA TGCGCCAGCAGCCCCGTGGCGCGGGGGACTAATTCCTACAATGAGCAGTTCTTC. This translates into CASSPVARGTNSYNEQFF.

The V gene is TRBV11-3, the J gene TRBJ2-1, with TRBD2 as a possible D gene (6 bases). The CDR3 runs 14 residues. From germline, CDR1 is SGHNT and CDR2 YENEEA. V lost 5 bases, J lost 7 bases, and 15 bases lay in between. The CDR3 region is CASSPTRGRNEQFF. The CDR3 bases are TGTGCCAGCAGCCCAACCCGGGGGAGAAATGAGCAGTTCTTC.

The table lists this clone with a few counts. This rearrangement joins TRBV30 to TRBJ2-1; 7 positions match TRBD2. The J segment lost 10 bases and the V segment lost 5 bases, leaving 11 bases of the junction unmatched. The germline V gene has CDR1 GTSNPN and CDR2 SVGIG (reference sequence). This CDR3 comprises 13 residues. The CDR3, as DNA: TGTGCCTGGGGCCTGAGCGGGGCGGGGGAGCAGTTCTTC. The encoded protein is CAWGLSGAGEQFF.

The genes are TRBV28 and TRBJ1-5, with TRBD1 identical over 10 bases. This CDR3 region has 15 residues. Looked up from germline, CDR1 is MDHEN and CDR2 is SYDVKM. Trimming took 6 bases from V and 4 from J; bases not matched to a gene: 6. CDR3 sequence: CASSQTGGGNQPQHF. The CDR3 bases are TGTGCCAGCAGCCAGACAGGGGGCGGTAATCAGCCCCAGCATTTT.

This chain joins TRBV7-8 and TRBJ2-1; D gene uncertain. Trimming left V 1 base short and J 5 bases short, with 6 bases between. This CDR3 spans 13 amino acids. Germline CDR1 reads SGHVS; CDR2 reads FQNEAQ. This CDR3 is CASSLGADNEQFF. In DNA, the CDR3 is TGTGCCAGCAGCTTAGGGGCAGACAATGAGCAGTTCTTC.

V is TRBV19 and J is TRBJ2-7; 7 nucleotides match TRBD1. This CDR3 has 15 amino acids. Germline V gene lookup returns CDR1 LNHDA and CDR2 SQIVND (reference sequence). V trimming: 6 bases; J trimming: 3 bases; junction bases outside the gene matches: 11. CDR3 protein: CASSPPGQLFYEQYF. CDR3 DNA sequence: TGTGCCAGTAGCCCGCCGGGACAGCTGTTCTACGAGCAGTACTTC.

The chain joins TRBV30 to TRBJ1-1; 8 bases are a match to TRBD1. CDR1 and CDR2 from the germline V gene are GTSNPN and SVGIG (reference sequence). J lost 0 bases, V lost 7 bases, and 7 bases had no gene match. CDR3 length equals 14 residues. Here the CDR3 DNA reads TGTGCCTTTGACCACAGGGGGATGAACACTGAAGCTTTCTTT. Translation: CAFDHRGMNTEAFF.

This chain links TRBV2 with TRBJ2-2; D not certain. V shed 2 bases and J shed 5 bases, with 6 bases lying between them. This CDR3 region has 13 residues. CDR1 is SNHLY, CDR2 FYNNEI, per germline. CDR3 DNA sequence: TGTGCCAGCAGTGAATTCGGTACCGGGGAGCTGTTTTTT. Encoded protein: CASSEFGTGELFF.

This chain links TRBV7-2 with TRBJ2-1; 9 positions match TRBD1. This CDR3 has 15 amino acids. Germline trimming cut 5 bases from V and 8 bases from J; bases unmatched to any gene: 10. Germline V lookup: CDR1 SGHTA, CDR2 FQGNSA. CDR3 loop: CASSTTGTGSDEQFF. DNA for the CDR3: TGTGCCAGCAGCACAACCGGGACAGGGTCTGATGAGCAGTTCTTC. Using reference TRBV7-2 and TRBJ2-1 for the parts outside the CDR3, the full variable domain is GAGVSQSPSNKVTEKGKDVELRCDPISGHTALYWYRQSLGQGLEFLIYFQGNSAPDKSGLPSDRFSAERTGGSVSTLTIQRTQQEDSAVYLCASSTTGTGSDEQFFGPGTRLTVL.

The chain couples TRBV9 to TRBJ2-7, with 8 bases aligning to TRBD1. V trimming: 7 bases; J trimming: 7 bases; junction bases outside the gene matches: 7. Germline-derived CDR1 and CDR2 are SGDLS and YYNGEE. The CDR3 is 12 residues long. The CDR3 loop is CASAGQGREQYF. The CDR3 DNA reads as TGTGCCAGCGCCGGACAGGGAAGAGAGCAGTACTTC.

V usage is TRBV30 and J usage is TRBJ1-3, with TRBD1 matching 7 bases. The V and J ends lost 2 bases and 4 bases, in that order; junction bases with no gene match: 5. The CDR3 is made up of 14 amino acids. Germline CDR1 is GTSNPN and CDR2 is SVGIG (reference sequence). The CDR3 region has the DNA TGTGCCTGGAGTACCACAGGGGTCGGAAACACCATATATTTT. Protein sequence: CAWSTTGVGNTIYF.

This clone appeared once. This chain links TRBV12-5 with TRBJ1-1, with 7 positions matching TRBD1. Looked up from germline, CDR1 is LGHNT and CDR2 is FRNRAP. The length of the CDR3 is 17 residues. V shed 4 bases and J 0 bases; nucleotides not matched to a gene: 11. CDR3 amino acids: CASGSYPGTVLNTEAFF. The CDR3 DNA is TGTGCTAGTGGTTCCTACCCTGGGACAGTTTTGAACACTGAAGCTTTCTTT.

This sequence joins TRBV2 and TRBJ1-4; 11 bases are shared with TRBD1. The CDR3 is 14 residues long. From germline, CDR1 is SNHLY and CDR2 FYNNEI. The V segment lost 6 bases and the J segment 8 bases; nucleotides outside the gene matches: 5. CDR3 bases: TGTGCCAGCAGCGCCAGGGACAGGGGGGAAAAACTGTTTTTT. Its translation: CASSARDRGEKLFF.

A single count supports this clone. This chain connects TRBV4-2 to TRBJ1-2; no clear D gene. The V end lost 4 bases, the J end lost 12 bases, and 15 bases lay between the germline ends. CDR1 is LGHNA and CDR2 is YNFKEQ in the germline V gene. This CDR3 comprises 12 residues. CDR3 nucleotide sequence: TGTGCCAGCAGCCGGGAAGGTGAGGGCCACACCTTC. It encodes CASSREGEGHTF.

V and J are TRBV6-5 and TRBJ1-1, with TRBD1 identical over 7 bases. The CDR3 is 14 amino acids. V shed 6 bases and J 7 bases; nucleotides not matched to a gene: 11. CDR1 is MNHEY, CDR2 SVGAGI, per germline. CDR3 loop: CASRNPGGGVEAFF. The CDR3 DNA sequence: TGTGCCAGCAGAAACCCAGGGGGAGGCGTTGAAGCTTTCTTT.